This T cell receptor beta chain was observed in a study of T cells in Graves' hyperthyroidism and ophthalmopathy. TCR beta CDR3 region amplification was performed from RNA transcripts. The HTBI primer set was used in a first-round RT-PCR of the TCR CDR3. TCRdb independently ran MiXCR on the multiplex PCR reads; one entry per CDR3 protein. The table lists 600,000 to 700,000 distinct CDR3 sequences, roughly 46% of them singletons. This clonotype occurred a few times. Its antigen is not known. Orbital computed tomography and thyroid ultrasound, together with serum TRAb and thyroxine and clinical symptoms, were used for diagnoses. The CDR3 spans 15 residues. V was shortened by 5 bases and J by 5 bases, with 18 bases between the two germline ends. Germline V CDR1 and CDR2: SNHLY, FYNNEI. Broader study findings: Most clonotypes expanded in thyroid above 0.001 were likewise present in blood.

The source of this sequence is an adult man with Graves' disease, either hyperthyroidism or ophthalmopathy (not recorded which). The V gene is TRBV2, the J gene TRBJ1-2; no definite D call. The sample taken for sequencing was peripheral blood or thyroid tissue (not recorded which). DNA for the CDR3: TGTGCCAGCAGTTACCTTTTGGCGGAACAGTATGGCTACACCTTC. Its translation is CASSYLLAEQYGYTF.